The source of this T cell receptor beta chain is a study of cytomegalovirus exposure and HLA in healthy donors. Study-level results: Later analysis associated a missense DCLRE1C variant with TCR beta V- and J-gene trimming. Using the classifier, cytomegalovirus status was reportedly diagnosed with high specificity and sensitivity.

With respect to this clone: The antigen remains undetermined.

Germline V gives CDR1 LNHNV, CDR2 YYDKDF (reference sequence). V trimming: 0 bases; J trimming: 5 bases; junction bases outside the gene matches: 10. This CDR3 has 17 residues. This PCR relied on a set of 60 Vbeta primers and 13 Jbeta primers. The repertoire was sequenced with immunoSEQ multiplex PCR; TCRdb's copy has only in-frame clones and lacks some. This sample carries roughly 97,000 clones, around 10% of them seen once, and the ten largest clones take 5.1%. The V call is TRBV15, the J call TRBJ2-5, with 9 bases lining up with TRBD1. This receptor was identified in a man aged 50 to 59 in good health and CMV-seropositive. Specimen: PBMCs. The CDR3 protein is CATSRDFVTGGRETQYF. CDR3 DNA sequence: TGTGCCACCAGCAGAGACTTCGTGACAGGGGGTCGGGAGACCCAGTACTTC.